Given below is one T cell receptor (beta chain) in context. No antigen is known for it. The data stem from a study of T cell responses to AZD1222 COVID-19 vaccine. Study-wide results and limits: Increased Spike-specific TCR breadth and depth were observed after two AZD1222 doses. Scientists sampled the repertoires only once the peak T cell response had passed.

Measured with immunoSEQ multiplex PCR; TCRdb has only the in-frame clones, and not every one. The table has about 210,000 clones, roughly 94% seen once. The J segment lost 2 bases and the V segment lost 0 bases, leaving 10 bases of the junction unmatched. The CDR3 loop spans 18 amino acids. Germline V gives CDR1 MGHRA, CDR2 YSYEKL. This receptor was taken from an adult who received the MenACWY meningococcal vaccine as a control. This sample comprised peripheral blood, obtained 28 days after the second dose of the MenACWY control vaccine. J is TRBJ2-7 and V is TRBV4-1; 10 bases match TRBD2. The CDR3 nucleotides are TGCGCCAGCAGCCAAGATCCTAGCGGGGGATTAATCCCCTACGAGCAGTACTTC. Encoded protein: CASSQDPSGGLIPYEQYF.